This passage covers 30 T cell receptor beta chains from one sample sequenced in a study of blood T cell repertoires in COVID-19. Produced via immunoSEQ multiplex PCR; TCRdb's table is partial and in-frame only. This table holds 140,000 to 150,000 clones, over 70% found once. The sequenced sample consisted of peripheral blood. Receptors were obtained from a woman in her forties or fifties with acute or convalescent COVID-19.

The chain employs TRBV5-8 and TRBJ1-1; a weak D match, TRBD1 (5 bases). Trimming removed 6 bases from V and 7 bases from J, with 13 bases in between. From germline, CDR1 is SGHTS and CDR2 YDEGEE. The CDR3 spans 12 residues. In nucleotides, the CDR3 is TGTGCCAGCACCCTCGGGGGGTTTGAAGCTTTCTTT. Its protein product is CASTLGGFEAFF. Looking up the rest from reference TRBV5-8 and TRBJ1-1 gives the full variable domain: EAGVTQSPTHLIKTRGQQATLRCSPISGHTSVYWYQQALGLGLQFLLWYDEGEERNRGNFPPRFSGRQFPNYSSELNVNALELEDSALYLCASTLGGFEAFFGQGTRLTVV.

V usage is TRBV5-6 and J usage is TRBJ1-2; D is ambiguous. Germline V gene lookup returns CDR1 SGHDT and CDR2 YYEEEE. This CDR3 spans 13 amino acids. V lost 4 bases and J lost 4, with 11 bases in between. CDR3 residues: CASSHRQVYGYTF. DNA of the CDR3: TGTGCCAGCAGCCATCGCCAGGTCTATGGCTACACCTTC. Combining the CDR3 with reference TRBV5-6 and TRBJ1-2 gives the whole variable domain DAGVTQSPTHLIKTRGQQVTLRCSPKSGHDTVSWYQQALGQGPQFIFQYYEEEERQRGNFPDRFSGHQFPNYSSELNVNALLLGDSALYLCASSHRQVYGYTFGSGTRLTVV.

The chain has TRBV24-1 and TRBJ2-1; 7 bases match TRBD2. Germline V lookup: CDR1 KGHDR, CDR2 SFDVKD. This CDR3 contains 15 residues. V was clipped by 5 bases and J by 8 bases; unmatched bases: 11. CDR3 sequence: CATSGAAGASDEQFF. DNA for the CDR3: TGTGCCACCAGTGGGGCGGCGGGAGCTTCGGATGAGCAGTTCTTC.

The V and J genes are TRBV7-2 and TRBJ1-1, with D possibly TRBD1 on 6 matching bases. Trimming took 1 base from V and 6 from J, leaving 9 bases between them. Germline CDR1 is SGHTA and CDR2 is FQGNSA. The CDR3 contains 13 residues. In nucleotides, the CDR3 is TGTGCCAGCAGCTTAGAACGGACAGCTGAAGCTTTCTTT. The encoded protein is CASSLERTAEAFF.

V usage is TRBV21-1 and J usage is TRBJ2-2; TRBD2 is the table's D call, not checked against the DNA. TRBV21-1 is described as a pseudogene. The CDR3 runs 18 residues. The CDR3 nucleotides read TGTGCCAGCAGCAAAAAGAGGTGGACTAGCGGGGGCACCGGGGAGCTGTTTTTT. Protein sequence: CASSKKRWTSGGTGELFF.

This chain links TRBV7-3 with TRBJ1-5, with D perhaps TRBD1 (5 bases). The germline V gene encodes CDR1 SGHTA and CDR2 FQGTGA. V was shortened by 1 base and J by 10 bases, with 14 bases between the two germline ends. The CDR3 runs to 14 residues. CDR3 sequence reads: CASSLMGQTRPQHF. CDR3 in DNA: TGTGCCAGCAGCTTAATGGGGCAGACACGTCCCCAGCATTTT.

The chain joins TRBV6-5 to TRBJ1-2, with D possibly being TRBD1 (6 bases). The CDR3 loop spans 15 amino acids. Germline CDR1 is MNHEY and CDR2 is SVGAGI. The ends were cut back, 6 bases at V and 0 bases at J, with 14 bases in the middle. The DNA for the CDR3 is TGTGCCAGCAGGCTCCAGGGGCGACCTAACTATGGCTACACCTTC. It encodes CASRLQGRPNYGYTF.

This sequence joins TRBV19 and TRBJ1-2, with 7 nucleotides matching TRBD1. There are 14 residues in the CDR3. The V segment lost 8 bases and the J segment 4 bases; nucleotides outside the gene matches: 10. The germline CDR1 and CDR2 sequences are LNHDA and SQIVND (reference sequence). Here the CDR3 DNA reads TGTGCCAGTGGCCCGGGACAGTTCATCTATGGCTACACCTTC. It specifies CASGPGQFIYGYTF. Based on the CDR3 plus reference TRBV19 and TRBJ1-2, the full variable domain is DGGITQSPKYLFRKEGQNVTLSCEQNLNHDAMYWYRQDPGQGLRLIYYSQIVNDFQKGDIAEGYSVSREKKESFPLTVTSAQKNPTAFYLCASGPGQFIYGYTFGSGTRLTVV.

This clone was counted only a few times. V and J are TRBV12-3 or TRBV12-4 and TRBJ1-1, with D perhaps TRBD1 (6 bases). There are 12 residues in the CDR3. V lost 2 bases and J 7 bases, leaving 8 bases between the germline ends. CDR3 DNA sequence: TGTGCCAGCAGTTTACAGGGGAGTGAAGCTTTCTTT. Translation gives CASSLQGSEAFF.

This sequence joins TRBV19 and TRBJ1-6, with D perhaps matching TRBD1 (5 bases). Trimming removed 8 bases at V and 13 bases at J, with 12 bases between. Per germline, CDR1 LNHDA and CDR2 SQIVND (reference sequence). CDR3 length: 11 residues. CDR3 DNA sequence: TGTGCCAGTGGGAGGGACGATCCCCTCCACTTT. Its translation is CASGRDDPLHF.

The chain couples TRBV6-5 to TRBJ1-2; D ambiguous. The CDR3 runs to 11 residues. Germline V lookup: CDR1 MNHEY, CDR2 SVGAGI. V was clipped by 7 bases and J by 8 bases, with 11 bases between them. Here the CDR3 reads CASTAGGGYTF. CDR3 DNA: TGTGCCAGCACGGCCGGAGGCGGCTACACCTTC.

The chain employs TRBV6-1 and TRBJ2-7, with TRBD1 identical over 7 bases. This CDR3 region has 14 residues. Germline loops: CDR1 MNHNS, CDR2 SASEGT. Germline trimming cut 3 bases from V and 3 bases from J; bases unmatched to any gene: 5. The chain's CDR3 is CASSDRGKNYEQYF. Written as DNA, the CDR3 is TGTGCCAGCAGTGACAGGGGGAAGAACTACGAGCAGTACTTC.

This chain connects TRBV19 to TRBJ1-1, with D uncertain. Germline CDR1 reads LNHDA; CDR2 reads SQIVND (reference sequence). V dropped 4 bases and J dropped 1 base, with 13 bases sitting between them. The CDR3 covers 15 residues. CDR3 residues: CASSTFVGENTEAFF. The DNA of the CDR3 is TGTGCCAGTAGTACCTTCGTAGGAGAGAACACTGAAGCTTTCTTT.

The V gene is TRBV5-1, the J gene TRBJ2-5; D may be TRBD2 (6 bases). Trimming removed 2 bases at V and 5 bases at J, with 13 bases between. The germline V gene encodes CDR1 SGHRS and CDR2 YFSETQ. This CDR3 spans 14 amino acids. The CDR3 reads CASSFGAAGETQYF. CDR3 nucleotides: TGCGCCAGCAGCTTCGGGGCGGCGGGGGAGACCCAGTACTTC.

This rearrangement joins TRBV6-5 to TRBJ2-1, with TRBD2 matching over 13 bases. The CDR3 consists of 15 residues. The germline CDR1 and CDR2 sequences are MNHEY and SVGAGI. V lost 2 bases, J lost 9 bases, and 4 bases stayed unmatched. For the CDR3, the DNA is TGTGCCAGCAGTTACACCGGGACTAGCGGGACTGAGCAGTTCTTC. The encoded protein is CASSYTGTSGTEQFF.

The chain links TRBV25-1 to TRBJ2-1; TRBD2 is a possible D gene (6 bases). Germline CDR1 reads MGHDK; CDR2 reads SYGVNS. The V end was cut by 8 bases, the J end by 4 bases, with 15 bases between. The CDR3 consists of 14 residues. The CDR3 region has the DNA TGTGCCAGCGGGGACTCGCCTTGGTACAATGAGCAGTTCTTC. Translating it yields CASGDSPWYNEQFF. The full variable domain, with the rest looked up from reference TRBV25-1 and TRBJ2-1, is EADIYQTPRYLVIGTGKKITLECSQTMGHDKMYWYQQDPGMELHLIHYSYGVNSTEKGDLSSESTVSRIRTEHFPLTLESARPSHTSQYLCASGDSPWYNEQFFGPGTRLTVL.

The chain recombines TRBV12-3 or TRBV12-4 with TRBJ1-2; D not certain. Trimming shortened V by 5 bases and J by 3 bases, and 10 bases separated the two germline ends. This CDR3 spans 13 amino acids. CDR3 sequence reads: CASSPQRDYGYTF. The CDR3 DNA reads as TGTGCCAGCAGTCCACAGAGGGACTATGGCTACACCTTC.

The chain couples TRBV16 to TRBJ1-5, with D unclear. V was clipped by 4 bases and J by 11 bases, with 21 bases between them. Germline CDR1 reads KGHSY; CDR2 reads FQNENV. The CDR3 spans 15 residues. The DNA for the CDR3 is TGTGCCAGCAGCCCGGGGTCACACGGCCCTAGGGCCCAGCATTTT. The encoded protein is CASSPGSHGPRAQHF.

This sequence joins TRBV28 and TRBJ1-2; 10 bases agree with TRBD1. This CDR3 is 16 amino acids long. The germline CDR1 and CDR2 sequences are MDHEN and SYDVKM. Trimming cost V 7 bases and J 4 bases; bases outside gene matches: 12. CDR3 protein: CASKETGGEFSYGYTF. Written as DNA, the CDR3 is TGTGCCAGCAAGGAGACAGGGGGCGAGTTTTCCTATGGCTACACCTTC.

V usage is TRBV27 and J usage is TRBJ2-7; TRBD1 agrees at 9 bases. The germline gives CDR1 MNHEY, CDR2 SMNVEV (reference sequence). The CDR3 runs 14 residues. V lost 5 bases, J lost 3 bases, and 5 bases stayed unmatched. CDR3 in DNA: TGTGCCAGCAGTCCGGGACAGGGTGGCTACGAGCAGTACTTC. Residues: CASSPGQGGYEQYF.

The V and J genes are TRBV7-9 and TRBJ1-5, with TRBD1 as a possible D gene (6 bases). The CDR3 covers 15 residues. Germline V gene lookup returns CDR1 SEHNR and CDR2 FQNEAQ (reference sequence). The V gene lost 5 bases and the J gene lost 5 bases, with 16 bases spanning the gap. In DNA form, the CDR3 reads TGTGCCAGCAGCCCCCCCGGGGGGCGCGATCAGCCCCAGCATTTT. It codes for CASSPPGGRDQPQHF. Full variable domain (remainder filled in from reference TRBV7-9 and TRBJ1-5): DTGVSQNPRHKITKRGQNVTFRCDPISEHNRLYWYRQTLGQGPEFLTYFQNEAQLEKSRLLSDRFSAERPKGSFSTLEIQRTEQGDSAMYLCASSPPGGRDQPQHFGDGTRLSIL.

The chain has TRBV4-2 and TRBJ2-1, with 9 nucleotides matching TRBD2. The CDR3 is 19 amino acids. The junction had 9 bases not matched to a gene; V was cut back by 0 bases and J by 0 bases. Germline V gene data show CDR1 as LGHNA and CDR2 as YNFKEQ. The CDR3, as DNA: TGTGCCAGCAGCCAAGATCCCATAGCGGGAGTGCTCTCCTACAATGAGCAGTTCTTC. It yields the protein CASSQDPIAGVLSYNEQFF.

The chain recombines TRBV2 with TRBJ1-2; maybe TRBD1 (5 bases). V lost 4 bases and J 5 bases, leaving 14 bases between the germline ends. Looked up from germline, CDR1 is SNHLY and CDR2 is FYNNEI. This CDR3 spans 14 amino acids. CDR3 residues: CASSGGGSGYGYTF. For the CDR3, the DNA is TGTGCCAGCAGTGGAGGAGGGTCAGGGTATGGCTACACCTTC.

The chain combines TRBV6-5 with TRBJ2-1; 8 positions agree with TRBD2. V was clipped by 6 bases and J by 3 bases; unmatched bases: 7. Germline CDR1 is MNHEY and CDR2 is SVGAGI. CDR3 length: 15 amino acids. The CDR3 region has the DNA TGTGCCAGCAGCCTCGGGGGGGGCGGCTACAATGAGCAGTTCTTC. Translating gives CASSLGGGGYNEQFF.

The CDR3 region is CASGEATDATNEKLFF. The CDR3 region has the DNA TGTGCCAGCGGGGAGGCGACAGACGCAACTAATGAAAAACTGTTTTTT. V is TRBV7-8 and J is TRBJ1-4; TRBD1 might be the D (5 bases). Germline assignment: CDR1 SGHVS and CDR2 FQNEAQ. V lost 8 bases and J 0 bases, leaving 16 bases between the germline ends. The CDR3 contains 16 residues. Based on the CDR3 plus reference TRBV7-8 and TRBJ1-4, the full variable domain is GAGVSQSPRYKVAKRGQDVALRCDPISGHVSLFWYQQALGQGPEFLTYFQNEAQLDKSGLPSDRFFAERPEGSVSTLKIQRTQQEDSAVYLCASGEATDATNEKLFFGSGTQLSVL.

The rearrangement links TRBV3-1 (or the pseudogene TRBV3-2) to TRBJ2-2; D is unresolved. CDR1 is LGHDT, CDR2 YNNKEL, per germline (reference sequence). Trimming removed 1 base from V and 3 bases from J, with 9 bases in between. The CDR3 runs 15 residues. This CDR3 reads CASSQVLLHTGELFF. The CDR3 DNA is TGTGCCAGCAGCCAAGTCCTCCTACACACCGGGGAGCTGTTTTTT.

The J gene is TRBJ2-7, the V gene TRBV5-4; tentatively, D is TRBD1 (7 bases). V was clipped by 2 bases and J by 3 bases, with 12 bases between them. The CDR3 is 14 amino acids. Germline assignment: CDR1 SGHNT and CDR2 YYREEE (reference sequence). Written as DNA, the CDR3 is TGTGCCAGCAGCTTTCAGGGGGGAATCTACGAGCAGTACTTC. Translated: CASSFQGGIYEQYF. The whole variable domain, filled in from reference TRBV5-4 and TRBJ2-7, reads ETGVTQSPTHLIKTRGQQVTLRCSSQSGHNTVSWYQQALGQGPQFIFQYYREEENGRGNFPPRFSGLQFPNYSSELNVNALELDDSALYLCASSFQGGIYEQYFGPGTRLTVT.

V and J are TRBV4-2 and TRBJ1-4, with a weak D call TRBD1 (5 bases). Germline V gene data show CDR1 as LGHNA and CDR2 as YNFKEQ. V lost 3 bases and J 8 bases, leaving 16 bases between the germline ends. The CDR3 runs 15 residues. The CDR3 DNA is TGTGCCAGCAGCCAGAACTCACTTCGGGGGGAAAAACTGTTTTTT. It specifies CASSQNSLRGEKLFF.

The gene calls are TRBV5-6 and TRBJ2-4; D ambiguous. This CDR3 has 14 residues. The V gene lost 4 bases and the J gene lost 4 bases, with 12 bases spanning the gap. Germline CDR1 SGHDT, CDR2 YYEEEE. In DNA, the CDR3 is TGTGCCAGCAGCCCCGCTTCCGGGAAAAACATTCAGTACTTC. It yields the protein CASSPASGKNIQYF.

This rearrangement joins TRBV18 to TRBJ1-3; 7 positions agree with TRBD1. CDR3 length equals 15 residues. CDR1 and CDR2 from the germline V gene are KGHSH and LQKENI. The junction had 2 bases not matched to a gene; V was cut back by 2 bases and J by 1 base. CDR3 residues: CASSPEQGSGNTIYF. The DNA of the CDR3 is TGTGCCAGCTCACCAGAACAGGGGTCTGGAAACACCATATATTTT.